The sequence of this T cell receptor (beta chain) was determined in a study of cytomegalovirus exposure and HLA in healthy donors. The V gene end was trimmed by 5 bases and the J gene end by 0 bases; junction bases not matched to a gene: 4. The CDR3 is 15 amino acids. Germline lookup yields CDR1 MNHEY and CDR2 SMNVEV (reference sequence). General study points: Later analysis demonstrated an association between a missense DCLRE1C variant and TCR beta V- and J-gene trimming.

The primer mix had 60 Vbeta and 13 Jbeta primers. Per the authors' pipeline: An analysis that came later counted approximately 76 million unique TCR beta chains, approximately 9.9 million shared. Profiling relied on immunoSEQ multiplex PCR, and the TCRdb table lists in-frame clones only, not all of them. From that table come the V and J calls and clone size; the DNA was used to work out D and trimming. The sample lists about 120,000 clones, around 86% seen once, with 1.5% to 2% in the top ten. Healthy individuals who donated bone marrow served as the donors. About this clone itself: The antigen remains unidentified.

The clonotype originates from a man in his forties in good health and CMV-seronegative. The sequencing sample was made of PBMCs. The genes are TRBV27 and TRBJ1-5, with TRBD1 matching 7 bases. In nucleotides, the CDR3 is TGTGCCAGCAGTCCCTGGGACAGTAGCAATCAGCCCCAGCATTTT. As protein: CASSPWDSSNQPQHF.